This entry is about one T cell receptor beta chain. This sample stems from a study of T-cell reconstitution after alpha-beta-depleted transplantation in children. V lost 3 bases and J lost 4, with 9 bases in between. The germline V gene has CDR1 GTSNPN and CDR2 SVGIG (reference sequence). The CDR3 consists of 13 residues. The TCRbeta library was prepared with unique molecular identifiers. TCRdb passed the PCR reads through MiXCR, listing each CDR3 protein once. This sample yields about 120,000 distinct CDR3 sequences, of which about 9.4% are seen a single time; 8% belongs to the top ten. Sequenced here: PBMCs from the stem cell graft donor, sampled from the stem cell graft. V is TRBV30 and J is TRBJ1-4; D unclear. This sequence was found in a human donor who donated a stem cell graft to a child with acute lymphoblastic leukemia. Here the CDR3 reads CAWRNSHNEKLFF. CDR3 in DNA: TGTGCCTGGAGGAACAGCCATAATGAAAAACTGTTTTTT.